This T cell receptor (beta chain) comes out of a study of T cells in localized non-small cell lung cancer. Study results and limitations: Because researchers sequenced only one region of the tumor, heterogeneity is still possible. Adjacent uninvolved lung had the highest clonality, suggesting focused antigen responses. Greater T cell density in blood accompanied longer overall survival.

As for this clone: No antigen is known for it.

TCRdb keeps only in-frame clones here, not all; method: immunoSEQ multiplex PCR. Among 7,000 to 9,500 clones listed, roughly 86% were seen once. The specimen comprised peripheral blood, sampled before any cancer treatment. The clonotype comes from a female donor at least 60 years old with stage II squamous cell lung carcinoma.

CDR3 nucleotide sequence: TGCGCCAGCAGCTCGGGACAGGGTAATGAGCCCCAGCATTTT. As protein: CASSSGQGNEPQHF. This sequence joins TRBV5-1 and TRBJ1-5, with 9 bases identical to TRBD1. Germline V gives CDR1 SGHRS, CDR2 YFSETQ. V gave up 3 bases and J gave up 8 bases; unmatched junction bases: 6. This CDR3 has 14 residues.